The entry below describes one TCR beta chain. Its antigen remains unidentified. Germline V gene lookup returns CDR1 LGHNA and CDR2 YSLEER. This CDR3 spans 15 amino acids. This entry belongs to a study of T cells expressing NK-cell markers. Study-level information: The authors derived TCR beta repertoires from sorted CD3+CD56+NKG2C+, CD3+CD56+NKG2C- and CD3+CD56-NKG2C+ T cells.

Broader study findings: In roughly six donors, dominant CD3+CD56+NKG2C+ clonotypes ranked among the top 10 CD8+ clonotypes.

From its re-call of the 5' RACE reads, TCRdb lists each CDR3 protein once, without DNA. Its table records more than 400,000 distinct CDR3 sequences. The clonotype comes from a woman aged 18-70 years in good health. The sample taken for sequencing was blood T cells: a sorted CD56 or NKG2C T cell subset, CD4+ or CD8+ T cells, or bulk PBMC T cells (not recorded which). This chain joins TRBV4-3 and TRBJ2-4; TCRdb proposes TRBD1, but this gene call is untestable without DNA. CDR3 in amino acids: CASSRKQGASNIQYF.